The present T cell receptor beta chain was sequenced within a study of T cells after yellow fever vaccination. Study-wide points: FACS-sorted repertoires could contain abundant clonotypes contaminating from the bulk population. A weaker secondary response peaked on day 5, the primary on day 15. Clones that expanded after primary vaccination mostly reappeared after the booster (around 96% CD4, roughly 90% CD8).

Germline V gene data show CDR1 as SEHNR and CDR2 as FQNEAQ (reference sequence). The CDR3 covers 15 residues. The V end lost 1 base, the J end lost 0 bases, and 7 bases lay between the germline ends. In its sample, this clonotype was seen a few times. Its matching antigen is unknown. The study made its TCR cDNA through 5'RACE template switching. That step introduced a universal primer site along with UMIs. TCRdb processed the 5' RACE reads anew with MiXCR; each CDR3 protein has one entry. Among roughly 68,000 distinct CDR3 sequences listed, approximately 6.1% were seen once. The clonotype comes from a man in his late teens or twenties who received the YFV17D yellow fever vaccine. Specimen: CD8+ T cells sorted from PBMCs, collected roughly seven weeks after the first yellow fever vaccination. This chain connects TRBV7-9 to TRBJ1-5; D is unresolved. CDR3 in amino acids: CASSLDSTSNQPQHF. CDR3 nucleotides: TGTGCCAGCAGCTTAGACAGTACTAGCAATCAGCCCCAGCATTTT.